This entry lists 26 T cell receptor beta chains sequenced from one sample in a study of T cell responses to AZD1222 COVID-19 vaccine (dated by TCRdb to the early 2020s). The library was generated by the immunoSEQ multiplex PCR assay. The table comes from immuneACCESS by way of TCRdb, which keeps in-frame sequences with V and J called. Part of the clones is missing from these tables; in studies checked, under half for an unresolved V gene and the rest for unknown reasons. The sample includes 89,000 or so clones, with about 89% observed a single time. The ten biggest clones cover around a tenth of the sample. Per the publication, the time point label means: about 28 days (+/-7) after the second vaccine dose. Material: peripheral blood, obtained 28 days after the second AZD1222 dose. The receptors were sampled from an adult who received the AZD1222 COVID-19 vaccine.

The chain recombines TRBV2 with TRBJ2-1, with D possibly TRBD2 on 7 matching bases. V shed 4 bases and J shed 8 bases, with 15 bases lying between them. Germline V lookup: CDR1 SNHLY, CDR2 FYNNEI. The CDR3 runs 14 residues. DNA of the CDR3: TGTGCCAGCAGTGTAGGGGGGGGGAGTGATGAGCAGTTCTTC. Residues: CASSVGGGSDEQFF. Complete variable domain (other parts from reference TRBV2 and TRBJ2-1): EPEVTQTPSHQVTQMGQEVILRCVPISNHLYFYWYRQILGQKVEFLVSFYNNEISEKSEIFDDQFSVERPDGSNFTLKIRSTKLEDSAMYFCASSVGGGSDEQFFGPGTRLTVL.

V and J are TRBV7-6 and TRBJ2-7; D ambiguous. With 2 bases removed from V and 6 bases from J, the gap between germline ends came to 14 bases. The CDR3 covers 14 residues. Germline loops: CDR1 SGHVS, CDR2 FNYEAQ. For the CDR3, the DNA is TGTGCCAGCAGCTTATCTCCCTCTAAGGGCGAGCAGTACTTC. Protein sequence: CASSLSPSKGEQYF. The complete variable domain, with remaining parts taken from reference TRBV7-6 and TRBJ2-7, reads GAGVSQSPRYKVTKRGQDVALRCDPISGHVSLYWYRQALGQGPEFLTYFNYEAQQDKSGLPNDRFSAERPEGSISTLTIQRTEQRDSAMYRCASSLSPSKGEQYFGPGTRLTVT.

This clone was recorded a few times. The J gene is TRBJ2-7, the V gene TRBV5-4; D not certain. The CDR3 is made up of 13 amino acids. Germline CDR1 is SGHNT and CDR2 is YYREEE (reference sequence). The V gene lost 3 bases and the J gene lost 1 base, with 8 bases spanning the gap. CDR3 sequence (DNA): TGTGCCAGCAGCTCAGCGTCTTCCTACGAGCAGTACTTC. Amino acids: CASSSASSYEQYF.

This clone showed up just a few times. The V and J genes are TRBV18 and TRBJ1-4; D gene ambiguous. V was pared by 2 bases and J by 8 bases, with 18 bases between. There are 16 residues in the CDR3. Germline CDR1 reads KGHSH; CDR2 reads LQKENI. The DNA for the CDR3 is TGTGCCAGCTCACCATTGGGAGGTTTTAGATCGGAAAAACTGTTTTTT. Translation: CASSPLGGFRSEKLFF.

The CDR3 bases are TGCGCCAGCAGTAGACAGGGGACAGGGGAGCTGTTTTTT. Amino acids: CASSRQGTGELFF. The chain carries TRBV4-1 and TRBJ2-2, with 8 bases lining up with TRBD1. After removal of 6 bases from V and 8 bases from J, the junction contained 5 bases not matched to a gene. Germline assignment: CDR1 MGHRA and CDR2 YSYEKL. The CDR3 sequence is 13 residues long.

The chain recombines TRBV19 with TRBJ2-3, with 10 bases fitting TRBD2. CDR3 length equals 14 residues. Germline CDR1 LNHDA, CDR2 SQIVND (reference sequence). J gave up 4 bases and V 7 bases, and 5 bases lay outside the gene matches. CDR3 amino acids: CASTPSGGSDTQYF. CDR3 nucleotides: TGTGCCAGTACCCCTAGCGGGGGATCAGATACGCAGTATTTT.

Concerning this clone: At one end, the junction sequence differs from germline, possibly due to a read error. CDR3 sequence reads: CASSSQMNTEAFF. As DNA, the CDR3 is TGTGCTAGCAGCTCCCAGATGAACACTGAAGCTTTCTTT. The chain links TRBV7-7 to TRBJ1-1; no definite D call. Germline V gives CDR1 SSHAT, CDR2 FNYEAQ (reference sequence). The CDR3 totals 13 residues.

V and J are TRBV6-5 and TRBJ2-4, with TRBD1 identical over 9 bases. V lost 2 bases to trimming and J lost 7 bases; unmatched junction nucleotides: 6. The CDR3 has 15 amino acids. Germline values: CDR1 MNHEY, CDR2 SVGAGI. The CDR3 DNA is TGTGCCAGCAGTTACCAAGCGGGGACAGGGAACATTCAGTACTTC. This translates into CASSYQAGTGNIQYF.

V and J are TRBV18 and TRBJ1-1, with TRBD1 as a possible D gene (5 bases). The CDR3 consists of 14 residues. The germline V gene encodes CDR1 KGHSH and CDR2 LQKENI. Deletions cut 1 base from V and 1 base from J, with 7 bases between. The CDR3 nucleotides read TGTGCCAGCTCACCACGTCAGGGGAACACTGAAGCTTTCTTT. Translation gives CASSPRQGNTEAFF.

The chain recombines TRBV5-4 with TRBJ2-2, with 7 nucleotides matching TRBD1. CDR1 and CDR2 (germline): SGHNT, YYREEE (reference sequence). J was trimmed by 2 bases and V by 7 bases; bases with no gene match: 8. The length of the CDR3 is 15 residues. The CDR3 region is CASGIQGRNTGELFF. The CDR3 DNA sequence: TGTGCCAGCGGAATACAGGGGAGAAACACCGGGGAGCTGTTTTTT.

V and J are TRBV27 and TRBJ2-3; D might be TRBD1 or TRBD2, each matching 7 bases. CDR1 MNHEY and CDR2 SMNVEV come from the germline V gene (reference sequence). The CDR3 has 15 amino acids. Trimming pared 0 bases from V and 3 bases from J, leaving 10 bases between. The CDR3 region is CASSLSRGGTDTQYF. Here the CDR3 DNA reads TGTGCCAGCAGTTTATCCAGGGGGGGGACAGATACGCAGTATTTT.

V is TRBV10-3 and J is TRBJ1-4; D remains unclear. Trimming removed 3 bases from V and 3 bases from J, with 5 bases in between. The germline V gene has CDR1 ENHRY and CDR2 SYGVKD. The CDR3 length is 13 residues. This chain's CDR3 is CAISDGANEKLFF. CDR3 in DNA: TGTGCCATCAGTGACGGGGCTAATGAAAAACTGTTTTTT.

The rearrangement uses TRBV12-3 or TRBV12-4 and TRBJ2-5; D uncertain. This CDR3 contains 13 residues. The V end was cut by 5 bases, the J end by 1 base, with 8 bases between. CDR3 loop: CASSPQRQETQYF. The CDR3 nucleotides read TGTGCCAGCAGTCCGCAGCGCCAAGAGACCCAGTACTTC.

The V call is TRBV24-1, the J call TRBJ2-5, with D perhaps assigned TRBD1 or TRBD2 (5 bases each). Per the germline V gene, CDR1 is KGHDR and CDR2 is SFDVKD. V was pared by 1 base and J by 5 bases, with 16 bases between. The CDR3 covers 16 residues. The CDR3: CATSDFTRSGQETQYF. CDR3 DNA sequence: TGTGCCACCAGTGATTTTACACGTTCGGGGCAGGAGACCCAGTACTTC.

J is TRBJ2-1 and V is TRBV28; TRBD2 agrees at 10 bases. The V gene's germline CDR1 is MDHEN and CDR2 SYDVKM. J was trimmed by 5 bases and V by 6 bases; bases with no gene match: 22. The CDR3 extends over 20 amino acids. In nucleotides, the CDR3 is TGTGCCAGCAGGAGTCAAGCAGGGGGCGCGACTAGCGGGCGGCACAATGAGCAGTTCTTC. It yields the protein CASRSQAGGATSGRHNEQFF.

A remark on this clone: Additional DNA sequences in this sample encode the identical CDR3. The rearrangement joins TRBV6-5 to TRBJ2-6; no clear D. This CDR3 contains 15 residues. The germline V and J ends were trimmed by 2 bases and 1 base, with 6 bases remaining between them. Germline V gene lookup returns CDR1 MNHEY and CDR2 SVGAGI. The DNA for the CDR3 is TGTGCCAGCAGTTACGGGGATTCTGGGGCCAACGTCCTGACTTTC. Amino acid sequence: CASSYGDSGANVLTF.

The J gene is TRBJ1-2, the V gene TRBV28, with 7 bases fitting TRBD1. Germline V gene lookup returns CDR1 MDHEN and CDR2 SYDVKM. Unmatched junction bases numbered 10, after V lost 8 bases and J lost 4 bases. This CDR3 is built from 14 residues. CDR3 bases: TGTGCCAGCGAAGGGGCAGGGGGACCCTATGGCTACACCTTC. This codes for CASEGAGGPYGYTF.

A single count supports this clone. The chain carries TRBV9 and TRBJ1-1; 11 nucleotides align to TRBD1. This CDR3 comprises 16 residues. Germline V gene sequence: CDR1 SGDLS, CDR2 YYNGEE. The trim removed 4 bases at V and 1 base at J, leaving 6 bases unmatched. The CDR3 DNA reads TGTGCCAGCAGCTCCGGGACAGGGGGTTCGAACACTGAAGCTTTCTTT. This encodes CASSSGTGGSNTEAFF. Full variable domain (outside the CDR3, taken from reference TRBV9 and TRBJ1-1): DSGVTQTPKHLITATGQRVTLRCSPRSGDLSVYWYQQSLDQGLQFLIQYYNGEERAKGNILERFSAQQFPDLHSELNLSSLELGDSALYFCASSSGTGGSNTEAFFGQGTRLTVV.

The CDR3 loop is CASSLNAGTGETQYF. DNA for the CDR3: TGTGCCAGTAGCCTTAACGCCGGGACAGGTGAGACCCAGTACTTC. The chain employs TRBV19 and TRBJ2-5; the match to TRBD1 covers 8 bases. Trimming took 6 bases from V and 5 from J; bases not matched to a gene: 11. The germline V gene encodes CDR1 LNHDA and CDR2 SQIVND (reference sequence). The length of the CDR3 is 15 residues.

This chain uses TRBV19 with TRBJ2-1, with 9 bases fitting TRBD2. Looked up from germline, CDR1 is LNHDA and CDR2 is SQIVND (reference sequence). The V and J ends lost 10 bases and 2 bases, in that order; junction bases with no gene match: 3. There are 13 residues in the CDR3. DNA for the CDR3: TGTGCCACCCGACTAGCGGCCTACAATGAGCAGTTCTTC. This sequence encodes CATRLAAYNEQFF.

Here the CDR3 DNA reads TGCGCCAGCAGCCCCGACAGGGGACCTAACACTGAAGCTTTCTTT. It is translated as CASSPDRGPNTEAFF. The rearrangement links TRBV5-1 to TRBJ1-1, with 8 bases lining up with TRBD1. V gave up 4 bases and J gave up 2 bases; unmatched junction bases: 7. Per germline, CDR1 SGHRS and CDR2 YFSETQ. The CDR3 has 15 residues.

This chain joins TRBV25-1 and TRBJ2-2; 7 nucleotides align to TRBD1. Germline CDR1 is MGHDK and CDR2 is SYGVNS. Trimming cost V 8 bases and J 6 bases; bases outside gene matches: 12. CDR3 length: 15 residues. CDR3 coding DNA: TGTGCCAGCGCCACTCGGACAGGTCGCTCCGGGGAGCTGTTTTTT. It encodes CASATRTGRSGELFF.

A single count supports this clone. V usage is TRBV29-1 and J usage is TRBJ2-4, with 10 bases that match TRBD1. Trimming took 4 bases from V and 0 from J; bases not matched to a gene: 6. This CDR3 spans 16 amino acids. Germline V CDR1 and CDR2: SQVTM, ANQGSEA. In nucleotides, the CDR3 is TGCAGCGTTGTCGGACAGGGGGTTCTAGCCAAAAACATTCAGTACTTC. Its translation is CSVVGQGVLAKNIQYF. Variable domain in full (rest from reference TRBV29-1 and TRBJ2-4): SAVISQKPSRDICQRGTSLTIQCQVDSQVTMMFWYRQQPGQSLTLIATANQGSEATYESGFVIDKFPISRPNLTFSTLTVSNMSPEDSSIYLCSVVGQGVLAKNIQYFGAGTRLSVL.

The CDR3, as DNA: TGTGCCAGCAGCATCCCGGGACTCCGGCAAGAGACCCAGTACTTC. Its protein product is CASSIPGLRQETQYF. The chain links TRBV5-5 to TRBJ2-5; D possibly corresponds to TRBD2 (6 bases). The V end was cut by 4 bases, the J end by 2 bases, with 15 bases between. Germline CDR1 and CDR2: SGHKS and YYEKEE (reference sequence). CDR3 length equals 15 residues.

The chain links TRBV5-1 to TRBJ2-5, with 7 nucleotides matching TRBD1. The CDR3 contains 12 residues. The germline CDR1 and CDR2 sequences are SGHRS and YFSETQ. V shed 4 bases and J 5 bases; nucleotides not matched to a gene: 2. CDR3 region: CASSEQGETQYF. The CDR3 coding sequence is TGCGCCAGCAGCGAACAGGGGGAGACCCAGTACTTC.

The chain is built from TRBV19 and TRBJ1-1; a weak D match, TRBD1 (6 bases). The germline V and J ends were trimmed by 10 bases and 0 bases, with 12 bases remaining between them. The CDR3 is 13 amino acids. The germline gives CDR1 LNHDA, CDR2 SQIVND (reference sequence). The CDR3 is CATENRVNTEAFF. The CDR3 coding sequence is TGTGCCACCGAGAACAGGGTGAACACTGAAGCTTTCTTT.